A single sample gave rise to the 23 T cell receptor beta chains below, sequenced in a study of shared clonotypes between healthy human individuals (dated by TCRdb to about 2020). Libraries were prepared through the immunoSEQ multiplex PCR assay. What TCRdb holds here is the immuneACCESS table cut down to in-frame rearrangements. Part of the clones is not present; checked against another copy, under half of the missing clones reflect an unresolved V gene, and the others are unexplained. The sample yields about 600,000 clones; 97% were counted once. Of the sample, 0.045% to 0.07% is held by the ten largest clones. The specimen was naive CD4+ T cells sorted from blood. The cell subset or site tag for this specimen amounts to: CD45RA+ positively selected. These receptors were obtained from a woman aged 30 to 39 in good health.

This chain connects TRBV19 to TRBJ1-5, with 10 positions matching TRBD1. The length of the CDR3 is 16 residues. The V gene's germline CDR1 is LNHDA and CDR2 SQIVND (reference sequence). The trim removed 5 bases at V and 4 bases at J, leaving 8 bases unmatched. The CDR3 bases are TGTGCCAGTAGTCCCCTGGGACAGGGGATGAATCAGCCCCAGCATTTT. Translation gives CASSPLGQGMNQPQHF.

This clone was recorded only once. J is TRBJ1-2 and V is TRBV6-5; D is undetermined. Germline CDR1 MNHEY, CDR2 SVGAGI. The CDR3 is 16 residues long. V gave up 2 bases and J gave up 6 bases, with 19 bases separating them. The CDR3 loop is CASSYVIPNSRDGYTF. For the CDR3, the DNA is TGTGCCAGCAGTTACGTCATCCCGAATTCAAGGGATGGCTACACCTTC.

The chain carries TRBV5-8 and TRBJ2-1, with D possibly being TRBD2 (6 bases). This CDR3 is 13 amino acids long. CDR1 is SGHTS, CDR2 YDEGEE, per germline. The V end was cut by 4 bases, the J end by 8 bases, with 13 bases between. CDR3 nucleotide sequence: TGTGCCAGCAGCCCCAAGGGGAGGCATGAGCAGTTCTTC. This encodes CASSPKGRHEQFF. Full variable domain (missing parts from reference TRBV5-8 and TRBJ2-1): EAGVTQSPTHLIKTRGQQATLRCSPISGHTSVYWYQQALGLGLQFLLWYDEGEERNRGNFPPRFSGRQFPNYSSELNVNALELEDSALYLCASSPKGRHEQFFGPGTRLTVL.

This clone is a singleton in its sample. The chain carries TRBV7-6 and TRBJ2-1, with 16 bases aligning to TRBD2. Germline V CDR1 and CDR2: SGHVS, FNYEAQ. The CDR3 loop spans 17 amino acids. V was clipped by 6 bases and J by 6 bases; unmatched bases: 8. In DNA, the CDR3 is TGTGCCAGCAGTCGGACCGGGACTAGCGGGAGGGGCAATGAGCAGTTCTTC. Translation: CASSRTGTSGRGNEQFF.

CDR3 region: CASSQDWGRRQETQYF. The CDR3 region has the DNA TGCGCCAGCAGCCAAGATTGGGGACGCCGCCAAGAGACCCAGTACTTC. The V gene is TRBV4-1, the J gene TRBJ2-5; D could derive from TRBD1 or TRBD2 (5 bases each). The CDR3 has 16 residues. V lost 0 bases and J lost 1, with 12 bases in between. CDR1 and CDR2 (germline): MGHRA, YSYEKL.

DNA for the CDR3: TGCGCCAGCAGATCACCGGGGGAAGATCCTAGCACAGATACGCAGTATTTT. Protein sequence: CASRSPGEDPSTDTQYF. This chain uses TRBV5-1 with TRBJ2-3; a possible D gene is TRBD2 (6 bases). Between the trimmed V and J ends, which lost 5 bases and 0 bases, there was a span of 19 bases. The germline V gene encodes CDR1 SGHRS and CDR2 YFSETQ. This CDR3 has 17 residues.

This rearrangement joins TRBV11-2 to TRBJ2-1; 11 bases align to TRBD2. CDR1 and CDR2 (germline): SGHAT, FQNNGV. Trimming took 5 bases from V and 2 from J; bases not matched to a gene: 5. This CDR3 has 16 amino acids. The CDR3, as DNA: TGTGCCAGCAGCACATTTAGCGGGAGGGCCTACAATGAGCAGTTCTTC. Residues: CASSTFSGRAYNEQFF.

The count of this clone is one. V and J are TRBV7-3 and TRBJ2-1; D is unresolved. Trimming stripped 3 bases from V and 10 bases from J, with 10 bases between. Germline CDR1 is SGHTA and CDR2 is FQGTGA. This CDR3 spans 12 amino acids. This CDR3 is CASSLGTSEQFF. The CDR3 bases are TGTGCCAGCAGCTTGGGCACTTCAGAGCAGTTCTTC.

The J gene is TRBJ1-1, the V gene TRBV30; D not resolved. There are 13 residues in the CDR3. The germline gives CDR1 GTSNPN, CDR2 SVGIG (reference sequence). The V end lost 5 bases, the J end lost 4 bases, and 14 bases lay between the germline ends. The CDR3 region is CAWRGTRSTEAFF. The CDR3 coding sequence is TGTGCCTGGCGTGGTACGAGGTCCACTGAAGCTTTCTTT.

The chain links TRBV21-1 to TRBJ2-1; no check of the table's D call, TRBD2, against the DNA was made. TRBV21-1 is a pseudogene locus. This CDR3 spans 17 amino acids. This chain's CDR3 is CASSIRLAGARSNEQFF. CDR3 DNA sequence: TGTGCCAGCAGCATCCGATTAGCGGGAGCTCGATCTAATGAGCAGTTCTTC.

J is TRBJ2-5 and V is TRBV4-2, with a weak D call TRBD2 (6 bases). The CDR3 spans 15 residues. Looked up from germline, CDR1 is LGHNA and CDR2 is YNFKEQ. The V end was cut by 1 base, the J end by 0 bases, with 9 bases between. The CDR3 is CASSQGGDYQETQYF. CDR3 nucleotides: TGTGCCAGCAGCCAAGGAGGGGACTACCAAGAGACCCAGTACTTC.

The J gene is TRBJ2-5, the V gene TRBV11-2; no clear D gene. The ends were cut back, 3 bases at V and 3 bases at J, with 11 bases in the middle. CDR3 length: 14 residues. Germline CDR1 is SGHAT and CDR2 is FQNNGV. CDR3 loop: CASSLPWKKETQYF. In DNA form, the CDR3 reads TGTGCCAGCAGCTTGCCTTGGAAAAAAGAGACCCAGTACTTC.

The CDR3 region is CAISERQPHTEAFF. The CDR3 coding sequence is TGTGCCATCAGTGAGAGACAGCCTCACACTGAAGCTTTCTTT. The chain couples TRBV10-3 to TRBJ1-1; D perhaps matches TRBD1 (5 bases). Trimming removed 2 bases at V and 3 bases at J, with 10 bases between. Per the germline V gene, CDR1 is ENHRY and CDR2 is SYGVKD. The CDR3 runs to 14 residues.

V is TRBV19 and J is TRBJ1-6; maybe TRBD1 (6 bases). Trimming left V 7 bases short and J 9 bases short, with 16 bases between. This CDR3 is 14 amino acids long. Germline V CDR1 and CDR2: LNHDA, SQIVND (reference sequence). CDR3 sequence: CASTPRGATSPLHF. As DNA, the CDR3 is TGTGCCAGTACTCCTCGGGGGGCGACTTCACCCCTCCACTTT.

The rearrangement joins TRBV6-6 to TRBJ1-3; D is uncertain. Between the trimmed V and J ends, which lost 0 bases and 2 bases, there was a span of 8 bases. The CDR3 length is 15 residues. Germline CDR1 is MNHNY and CDR2 is SVGAGI (reference sequence). The CDR3 bases are TGTGCCAGCAGTTACTCGGGGATGGCTGGAAACACCATATATTTT. Amino acids: CASSYSGMAGNTIYF.

The rearrangement uses TRBV11-2 and TRBJ2-5; 13 nucleotides agree with TRBD2. The length of the CDR3 is 17 residues. V dropped 1 base and J dropped 6; count of bases not matched to a gene: 8. The germline V gene has CDR1 SGHAT and CDR2 FQNNGV. The CDR3 is CASSLVGLAGRAQTQYF. Written as DNA, the CDR3 is TGTGCCAGCAGCTTAGTGGGACTAGCGGGGAGGGCGCAGACCCAGTACTTC.

V gene TRBV28 combines with J gene TRBJ2-3, with D possibly TRBD2 on 5 matching bases. The CDR3 spans 18 residues. Germline lookup yields CDR1 MDHEN and CDR2 SYDVKM. Deletions cut 2 bases from V and 0 bases from J, with 18 bases between. The CDR3: CASSLRRGSDISTDTQYF. Here the CDR3 DNA reads TGTGCCAGCAGTTTAAGAAGAGGGTCAGATATTAGCACAGATACGCAGTATTTT.

This clone appeared once. This chain links TRBV6-5 with TRBJ2-1; possibly TRBD1 or TRBD2 for D (5 bases each). Trimming shortened V by 5 bases and J by 0 bases, and 11 bases separated the two germline ends. There are 15 residues in the CDR3. The germline gives CDR1 MNHEY, CDR2 SVGAGI. CDR3 sequence: CASSVRGVSYNEQFF. DNA of the CDR3: TGTGCCAGCAGTGTGAGGGGAGTCTCCTACAATGAGCAGTTCTTC.

This clone was picked up one time. The chain is built from TRBV7-9 and TRBJ2-3, with a possible D match to TRBD2 (6 bases). Trimming shortened V by 0 bases and J by 2 bases, and 12 bases separated the two germline ends. CDR1 is SEHNR, CDR2 FQNEAQ, per germline (reference sequence). The CDR3 length is 16 residues. The chain's CDR3 is CASSLALRGDTDTQYF. DNA of the CDR3: TGTGCCAGCAGCTTAGCGCTGCGGGGCGACACAGATACGCAGTATTTT.

The chain combines TRBV5-1 with TRBJ1-1; maybe TRBD1 (6 bases). This CDR3 is built from 15 residues. Germline CDR1 reads SGHRS; CDR2 reads YFSETQ. The V end lost 4 bases, the J end lost 8 bases, and 21 bases lay between the germline ends. The CDR3 bases are TGCGCCAGCAGCCTGGACATCGGACAGCGTATCGAAGCTTTCTTT. Translating it yields CASSLDIGQRIEAFF.

J is TRBJ1-2 and V is TRBV19; D gene ambiguous. The CDR3 extends over 12 amino acids. Germline V gene data show CDR1 as LNHDA and CDR2 as SQIVND (reference sequence). The V end was cut by 4 bases, the J end by 2 bases, with 5 bases between. The CDR3 coding sequence is TGTGCCAGTAGTACCACAAACTATGGCTACACCTTC. Protein sequence: CASSTTNYGYTF.

The V call is TRBV19, the J call TRBJ2-1; no reliable D call. There are 11 residues in the CDR3. Germline values: CDR1 LNHDA, CDR2 SQIVND (reference sequence). V lost 4 bases and J 3 bases, leaving 1 base between the germline ends. CDR3 bases: TGTGCCAGTAGTAGCTACAATGAGCAGTTCTTC. As protein: CASSSYNEQFF.

This clone was observed a single time. CDR3 loop: CASRNRGNTEAFF. The CDR3, as DNA: TGTGCCAGCAGAAACAGAGGGAACACTGAAGCTTTCTTT. This chain joins TRBV6-5 and TRBJ1-1, with D uncertain. Trimming removed 6 bases from V and 1 base from J, with 9 bases in between. The germline gives CDR1 MNHEY, CDR2 SVGAGI. This CDR3 has 13 residues.